The 27 T cell receptor beta chains given below trace back to one sample, sequenced in a study of blood T cell repertoires in COVID-19. The assay was immunoSEQ multiplex PCR, and TCRdb's table has in-frame clones only and misses some. The sample consists of around 100,000 clones, roughly 87% of them appearing once. The sample comprised peripheral blood. The receptors stem from a man aged 25 to 45 in a cohort sampled during active COVID-19.

The chain recombines TRBV5-1 with TRBJ2-3, with D possibly being TRBD2 (5 bases). This CDR3 contains 17 residues. Germline-derived CDR1 and CDR2 are SGHRS and YFSETQ. Trimming took 3 bases from V and 0 from J, leaving 17 bases between them. CDR3 bases: TGCGCCAGCAGCTATTCGGGGAACATCGTCAGCACAGATACGCAGTATTTT. Amino acid sequence: CASSYSGNIVSTDTQYF.

V gene TRBV6-6 combines with J gene TRBJ2-4; maybe TRBD2 (6 bases). This CDR3 is built from 17 residues. CDR1 is MNHNY and CDR2 is SVGAGI in the germline V gene (reference sequence). Trimming cost V 6 bases and J 1 base, with 19 bases left between them. The CDR3 DNA is TGTGCCAGCAGCCGAGGAGTTACTGCGGGGGCCAAAAACATTCAGTACTTC. Encoded protein: CASSRGVTAGAKNIQYF.

This chain connects TRBV11-2 to TRBJ2-4; 8 nucleotides agree with TRBD1. The germline CDR1 and CDR2 sequences are SGHAT and FQNNGV. This CDR3 region has 15 residues. With 0 bases clipped from V and 6 bases from J, the junction kept 4 bases outside the gene matches. CDR3 DNA: TGTGCCAGCAGCTTAGACAGGGGGCGGGGAAACATTCAGTACTTC. Protein: CASSLDRGRGNIQYF.

This clone was observed a single time. The chain carries TRBV4-1 and TRBJ1-1; tentative D call: TRBD1 (5 bases). Germline V gene sequence: CDR1 MGHRA, CDR2 YSYEKL. The V end was cut by 4 bases, the J end by 4 bases, with 10 bases between. The CDR3 loop spans 13 amino acids. The chain's CDR3 is CASSLERGTEAFF. The DNA of the CDR3 is TGCGCCAGCAGCCTAGAAAGGGGCACTGAAGCTTTCTTT.

This clone was found a few times. The chain employs TRBV18 and TRBJ2-7; 9 bases are shared with TRBD1. From germline, CDR1 is KGHSH and CDR2 LQKENI. V lost 0 bases to trimming and J lost 2 bases; unmatched junction nucleotides: 8. The CDR3 is 17 residues long. The CDR3 region is CASSPPRPGQGPYEQYF. The CDR3, as DNA: TGTGCCAGCTCACCACCACGGCCGGGACAGGGTCCCTACGAGCAGTACTTC.

The J gene is TRBJ1-5, the V gene TRBV30, with 9 bases lining up with TRBD1. This CDR3 has 15 residues. Germline V gene sequence: CDR1 GTSNPN, CDR2 SVGIG (reference sequence). Trimming took 0 bases from V and 5 from J; bases not matched to a gene: 5. CDR3 DNA sequence: TGTGCCTGGAGTGTCGGACAGGGGTCTGATCAGCCCCAGCATTTT. Translated: CAWSVGQGSDQPQHF.

This chain joins TRBV20-1 and TRBJ2-5; D is uncertain. With the DNA end fitting TRBJ2-7 better, the J assignment may be wrong. CDR3 size: 14 residues. Looked up from germline, CDR1 is DFQATT and CDR2 is SNEGSKA (reference sequence). The CDR3 is CSASRQVLSYEQYF. The DNA for the CDR3 is TGCAGTGCTAGTCGGCAGGTTCTCTCCTACGAGCAGTACTTC.

The chain links TRBV18 to TRBJ1-1, with D possibly TRBD1 on 5 matching bases. Trimming pared 3 bases from V and 1 base from J, leaving 15 bases between. The CDR3 is 16 amino acids. The germline V gene encodes CDR1 KGHSH and CDR2 LQKENI. The CDR3 sequence: CASSPSAGKSNTEAFF. The CDR3 nucleotides read TGTGCCAGCTCACCGTCGGCAGGGAAGTCGAACACTGAAGCTTTCTTT.

CDR3 DNA: TGTGCCAGCAGTTACTCAGGGCGAGGGAATTCACCCCTCCACTTT. Translating it yields CASSYSGRGNSPLHF. V is TRBV6-5 and J is TRBJ1-6; no definite D call. This CDR3 has 15 amino acids. With 0 bases removed from V and 7 bases from J, the gap between germline ends came to 10 bases. The germline CDR1 and CDR2 sequences are MNHEY and SVGAGI.

This clone occurred once. The chain joins TRBV7-9 to TRBJ2-7, with 12 bases lining up with TRBD2. From germline, CDR1 is SEHNR and CDR2 FQNEAQ (reference sequence). V was pared by 4 bases and J by 0 bases, with 1 base of the junction left unmatched. The CDR3 extends over 15 amino acids. CDR3 amino acids: CASSWTSGDSYEQYF. The CDR3 DNA follows: TGTGCCAGCAGCTGGACTAGCGGGGACTCCTACGAGCAGTACTTC.

The V and J genes are TRBV5-4 and TRBJ1-1; D perhaps matches TRBD1 (5 bases). Germline CDR1 is SGHNT and CDR2 is YYREEE (reference sequence). V was trimmed by 2 bases and J by 2 bases, leaving 13 bases between them. This CDR3 comprises 15 residues. The CDR3 is CASSFNAGLNTEAFF. CDR3 in DNA: TGTGCCAGCAGCTTTAATGCAGGGCTTAACACTGAAGCTTTCTTT.

This sequence joins TRBV7-8 and TRBJ1-1; D possibly corresponds to TRBD1 (5 bases). Trimming stripped 1 base from V and 1 base from J, with 7 bases between. Germline lookup yields CDR1 SGHVS and CDR2 FQNEAQ. The CDR3 loop spans 14 amino acids. The CDR3 protein is CASSLDGANTEAFF. CDR3 nucleotides: TGTGCCAGCAGCTTAGATGGGGCGAACACTGAAGCTTTCTTT.

V is TRBV18 and J is TRBJ2-2; the D gene is possibly TRBD1 (5 bases). From germline, CDR1 is KGHSH and CDR2 LQKENI. This CDR3 has 12 residues. V lost 3 bases to trimming and J lost 6 bases, with 5 bases between them. CDR3 amino acids: CASSPTAGELFF. The CDR3 DNA reads TGTGCCAGCTCACCGACAGCCGGGGAGCTGTTTTTT. The full variable domain, with the rest looked up from reference TRBV18 and TRBJ2-2, is NAGVMQNPRHLVRRRGQEARLRCSPMKGHSHVYWYRQLPEEGLKFMVYLQKENIIDESGMPKERFSAEFPKEGPSILRIQQVVRGDSAAYFCASSPTAGELFFGEGSRLTVL.

The genes are TRBV5-4 and TRBJ2-7; 7 nucleotides agree with TRBD1. The CDR3 spans 13 residues. Germline-derived CDR1 and CDR2 are SGHNT and YYREEE (reference sequence). V gave up 10 bases and J gave up 2 bases; unmatched junction bases: 9. As DNA, the CDR3 is TGTGCCGCAACATGGGACAGAGCCTACGAGCAGTACTTC. The encoded protein is CAATWDRAYEQYF.

The CDR3 loop reads CASSENRGLGGTEAFF. The DNA of the CDR3 is TGCGCCAGCAGTGAAAACAGGGGGCTCGGTGGCACTGAAGCTTTCTTT. The chain links TRBV10-2 to TRBJ1-1; TRBD1 matches 9 bases. CDR3 length equals 16 residues. The germline CDR1 and CDR2 sequences are WSHSY and SAAADI. V shed 3 bases, J shed 4 bases, and the junction held 9 bases outside the gene matches.

The genes are TRBV19 and TRBJ1-3; D is perhaps TRBD1 (6 bases). Trimming removed 8 bases from V and 0 bases from J, with 11 bases in between. Germline loops: CDR1 LNHDA, CDR2 SQIVND (reference sequence). This CDR3 is built from 14 residues. Here the CDR3 reads CASQGIVSGNTIYF. In DNA, the CDR3 is TGTGCCAGTCAGGGGATCGTCTCTGGAAACACCATATATTTT.

J is TRBJ2-1 and V is TRBV6-2 or TRBV6-3; TRBD2 aligns across 7 bases. Unmatched junction bases numbered 17, after V lost 0 bases and J lost 9 bases. CDR3 length: 18 amino acids. Per the germline V gene, CDR1 is MNHEY and CDR2 is SVGEGT. The CDR3 DNA is TGTGCCAGCAGTTACTCGAGAATAAGCTGGCGGGGGACCAGTGAGCAGTTCTTC. Translation: CASSYSRISWRGTSEQFF.

This chain links TRBV6-5 with TRBJ1-2; TRBD1 agrees at 8 bases. The germline V gene has CDR1 MNHEY and CDR2 SVGAGI. Germline trimming cut 6 bases from V and 6 bases from J; bases unmatched to any gene: 6. This CDR3 has 13 amino acids. Here the CDR3 DNA reads TGTGCCAGCAGGGGGGCAGGGGGCGATGGCTACACCTTC. This translates into CASRGAGGDGYTF.

The chain uses TRBV19 and TRBJ1-2, with 7 bases aligning to TRBD1. The length of the CDR3 is 16 residues. Germline lookup yields CDR1 LNHDA and CDR2 SQIVND (reference sequence). The V and J ends lost 8 bases and 6 bases, in that order; junction bases with no gene match: 18. For the CDR3, the DNA is TGTGCCAGTGCCGGGACAGCCCTCCTGAGGCGGGATGGCTACACCTTC. Translating gives CASAGTALLRRDGYTF.

This chain uses TRBV7-2 with TRBJ2-3, with 7 positions matching TRBD2. The CDR3 has 13 amino acids. Per the germline V gene, CDR1 is SGHTA and CDR2 is FQGNSA. Germline trimming cut 5 bases from V and 2 bases from J; bases unmatched to any gene: 1. CDR3 protein: CASSRDYTDTQYF. CDR3 in DNA: TGTGCCAGCAGCCGGGACTACACAGATACGCAGTATTTT.

The chain links TRBV3-1 (or the pseudogene TRBV3-2) to TRBJ2-3; D possibly corresponds to TRBD2 (6 bases). CDR1 and CDR2 (germline): LGHDT, YNNKEL (reference sequence). There are 15 residues in the CDR3. V lost 1 base, J lost 3 bases, and 11 bases lay in between. CDR3 in amino acids: CASSQVTGVTDTQYF. The DNA of the CDR3 is TGTGCCAGCAGCCAAGTAACGGGAGTAACAGATACGCAGTATTTT.

The chain uses TRBV6-5 and TRBJ1-3; D is uncertain. CDR3 length: 15 residues. V was trimmed by 0 bases and J by 3 bases, leaving 9 bases between them. Germline V gene sequence: CDR1 MNHEY, CDR2 SVGAGI. In DNA form, the CDR3 reads TGTGCCAGCAGTTACTCGGCCGGGAATGGAAACACCATATATTTT. It specifies CASSYSAGNGNTIYF.

This clone was observed at least ten times. Written as DNA, the CDR3 is TGCGCCAGCAGCCAAGGACAGATCTATGGCTACACCTTC. This translates into CASSQGQIYGYTF. V usage is TRBV4-1 and J usage is TRBJ1-2; a weak D match, TRBD1 (5 bases). Trimming left V 1 base short and J 4 bases short, with 7 bases between. Germline V gene data show CDR1 as MGHRA and CDR2 as YSYEKL. CDR3 size: 13 residues.

This CDR3 reads CASTISGGNEQFF. For the CDR3, the DNA is TGTGCCAGCACTATTAGCGGGGGAAATGAGCAGTTCTTC. V is TRBV25-1 and J is TRBJ2-1, with 9 bases fitting TRBD2. The V and J ends lost 7 bases and 7 bases, in that order; junction bases with no gene match: 5. The V gene's germline CDR1 is MGHDK and CDR2 SYGVNS. The CDR3 totals 13 residues.

This clone was observed a handful of times. V usage is TRBV6-2 or TRBV6-3 and J usage is TRBJ2-7, with TRBD2 as a possible D gene (6 bases). The CDR3 is 13 amino acids. From germline, CDR1 is MNHEY and CDR2 SVGEGT. V lost 6 bases and J lost 1, with 10 bases in between. CDR3 sequence reads: CASRYAGSYEQYF. The CDR3 bases are TGTGCCAGCAGATACGCGGGGTCCTACGAGCAGTACTTC.

The chain is built from TRBV29-1 and TRBJ2-5, with 14 bases fitting TRBD2. The CDR3 is 15 amino acids. The junction had 4 bases not matched to a gene; V was cut back by 6 bases and J by 1 base. Germline V CDR1 and CDR2: SQVTM, ANQGSEA. The CDR3 nucleotides read TGCAGCGTCGGACTAGCGGGGGGTTCCCAAGAGACCCAGTACTTC. This encodes CSVGLAGGSQETQYF. The full variable domain, with the rest looked up from reference TRBV29-1 and TRBJ2-5, is SAVISQKPSRDICQRGTSLTIQCQVDSQVTMMFWYRQQPGQSLTLIATANQGSEATYESGFVIDKFPISRPNLTFSTLTVSNMSPEDSSIYLCSVGLAGGSQETQYFGPGTRLLVL.

The V and J genes are TRBV13 and TRBJ1-1; possible D gene TRBD1, 5 bases. Deletions cut 10 bases from V and 6 bases from J, with 21 bases between. There are 14 residues in the CDR3. CDR1 PRHDT and CDR2 FYEKMQ come from the germline V gene (reference sequence). For the CDR3, the DNA is TGTGCCACCCACCGTCAGGCGGGGGTCGCTGAAGCTTTCTTT. Translated: CATHRQAGVAEAFF.